This is a list of T cell receptor beta chains from one sample in a study of blood T cell repertoires in COVID-19. The assay was immunoSEQ multiplex PCR, and TCRdb's table has in-frame clones only and misses some. This sample has 140,000 to 150,000 clones, with around four fifths found just once. The sample taken for sequencing was peripheral blood. The receptor source for this set is a woman between 40 and 50 years old with active or convalescent COVID-19. CDR3s include the opening cysteine and the closing phenylalanine or tryptophan. A D gene is named only where the DNA matches it firmly. The listing skips clone size in some rows; elsewhere it reads once, few, many or a size class.

size,V,J,length,D,CDR3,DNA
.,TRBV5-1,TRBJ2-2,12,.,CASSLVSGELFF,TGCGCCAGCAGCTTGGTCTCTGGGGAGCTGTTTTTT
few,TRBV28,TRBJ1-1,16,TRBD1,CASSLGQGASNTEAFF,TGTGCCAGCAGTTTAGGACAGGGGGCGTCGAACACTGAAGCTTTCTTT
.,TRBV6-6,TRBJ2-1,23,TRBD2,CASSYTWGHQTSGASEIYNEQFF,TGTGCCAGCAGCTACACCTGGGGACACCAGACTAGCGGGGCGTCCGAGATTTACAATGAGCAGTTCTTC
.,TRBV28,TRBJ2-2,13,.,CASSLGLPGELFF,TGTGCCAGCAGTTTGGGGCTCCCCGGGGAGCTGTTTTTT
.,TRBV24-1,TRBJ2-1,16,TRBD2,CATSDGGTSGYNEQFF,TGTGCCACCAGTGACGGGGGAACTAGCGGTTACAATGAGCAGTTCTTC
.,TRBV28,TRBJ2-4,14,.,CASSLSVIKNIQYF,TGTGCCAGCAGTTTATCAGTTATCAAAAACATTCAGTACTTC
once,TRBV15,TRBJ1-4,13,.,CATRFGGNEKLFF,TGTGCCACCAGATTCGGGGGGAATGAAAAACTGTTTTTT
.,TRBV19,TRBJ2-1,13,.,CASSPEHRNEQFF,TGTGCCAGTAGTCCCGAACATCGCAATGAGCAGTTCTTC
once,TRBV18,TRBJ1-2,16,.,CASSPTTGETNYGYTF,TGTGCCAGCTCACCAACAACTGGGGAGACTAACTATGGCTACACCTTC
.,TRBV5-6,TRBJ1-2,16,TRBD1,CASSLELTGGAYGYTF,TGTGCCAGCAGCTTGGAATTGACAGGGGGCGCCTATGGCTACACCTTC
.,TRBV23-1,TRBJ2-7,16,TRBD1,CASSDRPRDRDHEQYF,TGCGCCAGCAGTGACCGACCCCGGGACAGGGACCACGAGCAGTACTTC
.,TRBV18,TRBJ2-7,17,TRBD2,CASSPLERTSVRGDQYF,TGTGCCAGCTCACCACTCGAAAGGACTAGCGTTAGAGGGGACCAGTACTTC
.,TRBV9,TRBJ1-1,14,.,CASSLRQVNTEAFF,TGTGCCAGCAGCTTGCGTCAGGTCAACACTGAAGCTTTCTTT
.,TRBV11-3,TRBJ1-1,14,.,CASSLEGGGTEAFF,TGTGCCAGCAGCTTAGAGGGAGGGGGCACTGAAGCTTTCTTT
few,TRBV9,TRBJ2-7,12,.,CASSPGFGEQYF,TGTGCCAGCAGCCCGGGATTCGGCGAGCAGTACTTC
.,TRBV7-2,TRBJ2-7,17,TRBD1,CASSLGARTGGGVRQYF,TGTGCCAGCAGCTTAGGGGCCCGGACAGGGGGCGGCGTGCGGCAGTACTTC
.,TRBV30,TRBJ1-2,13,.,CAWMVHLAYGYTF,TGTGCCTGGATGGTCCATCTGGCCTATGGCTACACCTTC
.,TRBV2,TRBJ2-1,14,TRBD2,CASHVAGGRGEQFF,TGTGCCAGCCACGTCGCGGGGGGCCGCGGTGAGCAGTTCTTC
.,TRBV5-6,TRBJ1-5,19,TRBD1,CASTVWGQGWIGDNQPQHF,TGTGCCAGCACCGTGTGGGGACAGGGGTGGATAGGGGATAATCAGCCCCAGCATTTT
.,TRBV27,TRBJ2-7,13,TRBD2,CASSRKREYEQYF,TGTGCCAGCAGCCGTAAGCGGGAGTACGAGCAGTACTTC
.,TRBV13,TRBJ2-1,16,TRBD2,CASSLFGLAGDNEQFF,TGTGCCAGCAGCTTATTCGGACTAGCGGGAGACAATGAGCAGTTCTTC
.,TRBV28,TRBJ2-7,13,.,CASSRLAPYEQYF,TGTGCCAGCAGCAGGTTGGCCCCCTACGAGCAGTACTTC